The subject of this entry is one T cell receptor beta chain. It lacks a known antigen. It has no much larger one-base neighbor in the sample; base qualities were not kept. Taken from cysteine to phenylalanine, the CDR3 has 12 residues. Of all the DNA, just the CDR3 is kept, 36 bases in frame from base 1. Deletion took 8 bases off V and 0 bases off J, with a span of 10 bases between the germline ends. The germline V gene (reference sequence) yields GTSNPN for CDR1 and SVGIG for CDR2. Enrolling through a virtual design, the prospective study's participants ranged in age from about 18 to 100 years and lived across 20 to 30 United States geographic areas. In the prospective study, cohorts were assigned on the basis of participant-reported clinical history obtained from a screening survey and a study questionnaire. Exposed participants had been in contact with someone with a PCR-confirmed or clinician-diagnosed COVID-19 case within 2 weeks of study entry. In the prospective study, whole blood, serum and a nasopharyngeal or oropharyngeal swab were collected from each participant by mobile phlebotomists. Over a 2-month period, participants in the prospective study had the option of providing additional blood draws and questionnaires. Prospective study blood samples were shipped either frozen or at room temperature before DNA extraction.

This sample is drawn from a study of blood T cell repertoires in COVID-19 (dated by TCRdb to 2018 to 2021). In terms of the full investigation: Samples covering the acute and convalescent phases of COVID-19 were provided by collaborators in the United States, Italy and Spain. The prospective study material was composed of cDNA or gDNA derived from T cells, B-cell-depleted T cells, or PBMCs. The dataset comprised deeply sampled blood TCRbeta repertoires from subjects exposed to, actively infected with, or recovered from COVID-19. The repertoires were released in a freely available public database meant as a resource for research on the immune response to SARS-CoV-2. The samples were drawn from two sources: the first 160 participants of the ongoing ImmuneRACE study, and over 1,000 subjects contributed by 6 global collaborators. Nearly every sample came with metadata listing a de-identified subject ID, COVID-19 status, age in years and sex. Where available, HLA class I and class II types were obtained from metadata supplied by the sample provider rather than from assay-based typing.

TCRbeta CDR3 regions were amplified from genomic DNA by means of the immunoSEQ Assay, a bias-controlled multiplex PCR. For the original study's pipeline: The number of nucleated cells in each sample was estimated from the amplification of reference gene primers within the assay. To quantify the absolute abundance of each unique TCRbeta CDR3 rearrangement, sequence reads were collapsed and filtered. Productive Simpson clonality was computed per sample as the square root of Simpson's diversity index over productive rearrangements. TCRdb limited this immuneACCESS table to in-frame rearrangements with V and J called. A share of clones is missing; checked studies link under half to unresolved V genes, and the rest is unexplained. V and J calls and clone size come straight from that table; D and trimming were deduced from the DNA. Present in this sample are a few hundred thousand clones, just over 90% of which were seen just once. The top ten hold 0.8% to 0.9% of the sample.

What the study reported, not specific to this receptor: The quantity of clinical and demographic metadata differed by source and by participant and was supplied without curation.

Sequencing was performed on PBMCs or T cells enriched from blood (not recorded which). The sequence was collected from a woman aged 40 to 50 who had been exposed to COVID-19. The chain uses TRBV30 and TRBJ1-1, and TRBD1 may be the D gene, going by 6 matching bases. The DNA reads TGTGCCGGACAGAGAGTGAACACTGAAGCTTTCTTT. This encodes CAGQRVNTEAFF.